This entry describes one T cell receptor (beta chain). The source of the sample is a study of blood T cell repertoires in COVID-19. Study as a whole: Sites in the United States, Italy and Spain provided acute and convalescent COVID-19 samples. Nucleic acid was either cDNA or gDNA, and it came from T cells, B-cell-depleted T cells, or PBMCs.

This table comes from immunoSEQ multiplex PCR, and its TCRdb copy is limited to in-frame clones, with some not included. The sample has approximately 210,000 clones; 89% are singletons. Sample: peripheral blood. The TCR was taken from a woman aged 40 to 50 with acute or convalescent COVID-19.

Written as DNA, the CDR3 is TGTGCCAGCAGTGACCGGGGGATTTCGGCGAACACTGAAGCTTTCTTT. As protein: CASSDRGISANTEAFF. This chain connects TRBV2 to TRBJ1-1; perhaps TRBD1 as D (5 bases). Germline V gene data show CDR1 as SNHLY and CDR2 as FYNNEI. This CDR3 spans 16 amino acids. V was clipped by 3 bases and J by 1 base, with 15 bases between them.